Listed below are T cell receptor beta chains from one sample, sequenced in a study of cytomegalovirus exposure and HLA in healthy donors. Sequencing used immunoSEQ multiplex PCR; TCRdb keeps in-frame clones, though not all of them. This table holds approximately 110,000 clones. Material: PBMCs. The receptors originated from a young man in good health and CMV-seronegative. Both conserved end residues are part of each CDR3. D genes are given only for firm matches.

TRBJ2-7	TRBV6-1	TRBD2	CASSDQPGGIIPLEQYF	TGTGCCAGCAGTGACCAACCGGGAGGGATCATCCCCCTCGAGCAGTACTTC
TRBJ1-1	TRBV4-2	NA	CASSQGRDTEAFF	TGTGCCAGCAGCCAGGGGAGGGACACTGAAGCTTTCTTT
TRBJ2-3	TRBV2	TRBD2	CANSKGSGRARTDTQYF	TGTGCCAACTCAAAAGGTAGCGGGAGGGCCAGGACAGATACGCAGTATTTT
TRBJ1-2	TRBV27	TRBD1	CASSPRQGRYGYTF	TGTGCCAGCAGTCCACGACAGGGGAGGTATGGCTACACCTTC
TRBJ2-7	TRBV6-1	TRBD2	CAISGLAGAYEQYF	TGTGCCATTAGTGGACTAGCGGGAGCCTACGAGCAGTACTTC
TRBJ2-5	TRBV7-9	TRBD2	CASSRGEVKTQYF	TGTGCCAGCAGCCGGGGGGAAGTGAAGACCCAGTACTTC
TRBJ1-2	TRBV4-1	NA	CASSQVGTNYGYTF	TGCGCCAGCAGCCAAGTAGGGACAAACTATGGCTACACCTTC
TRBJ1-1	TRBV4-1	TRBD1	CASSQAGTVTEAFF	TGCGCCAGCAGCCAAGCTGGGACAGTCACTGAAGCTTTCTTT
TRBJ1-2	TRBV6-5	NA	CASSYGQNYGYTF	TGTGCCAGCAGTTATGGACAGAACTATGGCTACACCTTC
TRBJ2-7	TRBV15	TRBD1	CATSSTRDREVEQYF	TGTGCCACCAGCAGTACCCGGGACAGGGAGGTCGAGCAGTACTTC
TRBJ1-1	TRBV7-9	TRBD1	CASSFGGGVNTEAFF	TGTGCCAGCAGCTTTGGAGGGGGCGTGAACACTGAAGCTTTCTTT
TRBJ2-7	TRBV9	NA	CASSVGEGATYF	NA
TRBJ2-1	TRBV5-6	NA	CASSRTFDSEQFF	TGTGCCAGCAGCCGGACATTTGACAGTGAGCAGTTCTTC
TRBJ2-4	TRBV30	TRBD1	CAWNADRDKLAKNIQYF	TGTGCCTGGAATGCGGACAGGGACAAATTAGCCAAAAACATTCAGTACTTC
TRBJ1-1	TRBV7-2	NA	CASSLGQNTEAFF	TGTGCCAGCAGCTTGGGACAGAACACTGAAGCTTTCTTT
TRBJ2-7	TRBV28	NA	CASSFAGREQYF	TGTGCCAGCAGTTTCGCAGGGAGGGAGCAGTACTTC
TRBJ1-4	TRBV28	NA	CASSQGQLNEKLFF	TGTGCCAGCAGTCAAGGACAGCTAAATGAAAAACTGTTTTTT
TRBJ2-7	TRBV2	NA	CASRQVSYEQYF	TGTGCCTCCCGGCAGGTCTCCTACGAGCAGTACTTC
TRBJ1-2	TRBV7-9	NA	CASSLIAGAYGYTF	TGTGCCAGCAGCTTAATCGCAGGGGCTTATGGCTACACCTTC
TRBJ1-6	TRBV10-2	NA	CASSGGANNSPLHF	TGCGCCAGCAGTGGCGGTGCTAATAATTCACCCCTCCACTTT
TRBJ1-6	TRBV11-2	NA	CASSLVPNTSNSPLHF	TGTGCCAGCAGCTTAGTGCCAAATACATCTAATTCACCCCTCCACTTT
TRBJ2-7	TRBV6-5	TRBD2	CASSFGSGSNGEQYF	TGTGCCAGCAGTTTTGGGAGCGGGAGCAACGGCGAGCAGTACTTC